The 8 T cell receptor beta chains reported below all come from one sample, sequenced in a study of identical twins. MiXCR was run by TCRdb on the 5' RACE reads, yielding one entry per CDR3 protein. The table lists 600,000 to 700,000 distinct CDR3 sequences, about 20% of them singletons. This sample was also put to use in a study of T cells expressing NK-cell markers.

Source material: PBMCs. Every receptor here comes from a woman under 30 in good health.

This clonotype was recorded a few times. V is TRBV12-3 or TRBV12-4 and J is TRBJ1-2, with TRBD1 as a possible D gene (5 bases). The CDR3 spans 13 residues. The V end was cut by 3 bases, the J end by 5 bases, with 10 bases between. CDR3 amino acids: CASSLKGEYGYTF. The CDR3 region has the DNA TGTGCCAGCAGTTTGAAAGGGGAATATGGCTACACCTTC.

This chain links TRBV27 with TRBJ2-7, with unresolved D. The CDR3 runs 15 residues. With 1 base removed from V and 0 bases from J, the gap between germline ends came to 10 bases. Germline lookup yields CDR1 MNHEY and CDR2 SMNVEV (reference sequence). CDR3 loop: CASSLFVGSSYEQYF. CDR3 sequence (DNA): TGTGCCAGCAGTTTATTTGTTGGAAGCTCCTACGAGCAGTACTTC.

The J gene is TRBJ2-7, the V gene TRBV20-1; the D is unclear. The CDR3 sequence is 14 residues long. The V end lost 6 bases, the J end lost 9 bases, and 24 bases lay between the germline ends. Germline CDR1 is DFQATT and CDR2 is SNEGSKA (reference sequence). The CDR3 region has the DNA TGCAGTGCCATACACGGCGGTTCGGCGTTAGGGCAGTACTTC. It yields the protein CSAIHGGSALGQYF.

There are many counts of this clonotype. The V call is TRBV9, the J call TRBJ2-3; 7 bases map to TRBD1. Germline loops: CDR1 SGDLS, CDR2 YYNGEE. The J segment lost 4 bases and the V segment lost 7 bases, leaving 9 bases of the junction unmatched. The CDR3 sequence is 14 residues long. The CDR3 DNA sequence: TGTGCCAGCCAACCTGGTGACAGGGCAGATACGCAGTATTTT. Residues: CASQPGDRADTQYF.

The chain carries TRBV20-1 and TRBJ2-5; weak D call: TRBD2 (5 bases). This CDR3 spans 12 amino acids. V was cut by 6 bases and J by 4 bases, with 12 bases left in between. Germline V gene sequence: CDR1 DFQATT, CDR2 SNEGSKA (reference sequence). The CDR3 here is CSAPKGVETQYF. CDR3 DNA sequence: TGCAGTGCCCCCAAGGGAGTAGAGACCCAGTACTTC.

This clonotype has ten or more counts. The chain uses TRBV6-5 and TRBJ1-2; weak D call: TRBD1 (6 bases). V shed 6 bases and J shed 5 bases, with 10 bases lying between them. Germline assignment: CDR1 MNHEY and CDR2 SVGAGI. CDR3 size: 12 residues. Written as DNA, the CDR3 is TGTGCCAGCAGGGACAGTTTATATGGCTACACCTTC. It translates to CASRDSLYGYTF.

This clonotype was seen more than once but under ten times. The V gene is TRBV5-1, the J gene TRBJ2-5; D could derive from TRBD1 or TRBD2 (7 bases each). V lost 4 bases, J lost 4 bases, and 17 bases lay in between. CDR1 and CDR2 from the germline V gene are SGHRS and YFSETQ. The CDR3 has 15 residues. Here the CDR3 reads CASSVLGQRGETQYF. The CDR3 DNA reads as TGCGCCAGCAGCGTACTGGGACAGCGGGGAGAGACCCAGTACTTC.

The chain is built from TRBV29-1 and TRBJ2-7, with no clear D. The germline V gene has CDR1 SQVTM and CDR2 ANQGSEA. V lost 1 base and J 0 bases, leaving 10 bases between the germline ends. The length of the CDR3 is 14 residues. The CDR3 nucleotides are TGCAGCGTTGAAGCGGGTAGCATCTCCTACGAGCAGTACTTC. It is translated as CSVEAGSISYEQYF.